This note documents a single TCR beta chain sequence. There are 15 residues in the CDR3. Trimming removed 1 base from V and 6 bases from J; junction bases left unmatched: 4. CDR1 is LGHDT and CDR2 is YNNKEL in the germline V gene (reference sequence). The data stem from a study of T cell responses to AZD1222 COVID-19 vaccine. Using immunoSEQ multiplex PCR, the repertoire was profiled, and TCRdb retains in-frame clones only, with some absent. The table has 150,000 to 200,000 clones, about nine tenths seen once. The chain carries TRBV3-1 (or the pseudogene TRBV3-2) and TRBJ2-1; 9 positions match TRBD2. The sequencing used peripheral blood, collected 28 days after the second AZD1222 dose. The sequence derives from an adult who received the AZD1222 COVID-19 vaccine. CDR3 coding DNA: TGTGCCAGCAGCCAAGGACTAGCGGAGGTCAATGAGCAGTTCTTC. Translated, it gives CASSQGLAEVNEQFF.